These 16 T cell receptor beta chains were sequenced from one sample in a study of monozygotic twins with cystic fibrosis. Clones were read by immunoSEQ multiplex PCR, and TCRdb kept only the in-frame ones, dropping some. The table lists approximately 25,000 clones, approximately 90% of them singletons. Sequenced material: blood. The source is a girl aged 2 to 9 with cystic fibrosis.

The CDR3 region is CATRGGADTQYF. CDR3 nucleotide sequence: TGTGCCACCAGGGGGGGAGCAGATACGCAGTATTTT. This chain uses TRBV15 with TRBJ2-3; TRBD2 is a possible D gene (6 bases). Germline CDR1 is LNHNV and CDR2 is YYDKDF (reference sequence). The length of the CDR3 is 12 residues. V was pared by 6 bases and J by 4 bases, with 8 bases between.

The chain is built from TRBV6-5 and TRBJ1-6; D is unclear. CDR1 is MNHEY and CDR2 is SVGAGI in the germline V gene. Trimming stripped 6 bases from V and 6 bases from J, with 12 bases between. The CDR3 is 14 residues long. DNA for the CDR3: TGTGCCAGCAGAAACCGGGCCTCTAATTCACCCCTCCACTTT. Translation: CASRNRASNSPLHF.

The rearrangement uses TRBV25-1 and TRBJ1-2; D not resolved. CDR1 is MGHDK, CDR2 SYGVNS, per germline. V lost 3 bases to trimming and J lost 4 bases, with 12 bases between them. The CDR3 sequence is 14 residues long. CDR3 nucleotides: TGTGCCAGCAGTGATTCGATTCAAGCCTATGGCTACACCTTC. Protein sequence: CASSDSIQAYGYTF.

The chain employs TRBV5-4 and TRBJ1-1; D ambiguous. The CDR3 is made up of 14 amino acids. CDR1 SGHNT and CDR2 YYREEE come from the germline V gene (reference sequence). Trimming cost V 4 bases and J 2 bases, with 12 bases left between them. The CDR3 DNA is TGTGCCAGCAGCACACAAACAGAAAACACTGAAGCTTTCTTT. Its protein is CASSTQTENTEAFF.

The chain combines TRBV6-6 with TRBJ1-2; no reliable D call. Trimming left V 7 bases short and J 4 bases short, with 10 bases between. Germline lookup yields CDR1 MNHNY and CDR2 SVGAGI (reference sequence). There are 12 residues in the CDR3. CDR3 amino acids: CASIHSGYGYTF. In DNA, the CDR3 is TGTGCCAGCATCCACAGCGGCTATGGCTACACCTTC.

The CDR3 reads CASSYSTVNTEAFF. The CDR3 DNA reads TGTGCCAGCAGTTACTCCACAGTGAACACTGAAGCTTTCTTT. The chain links TRBV6-5 to TRBJ1-1; D is unresolved. This CDR3 contains 14 residues. Germline V gives CDR1 MNHEY, CDR2 SVGAGI. V was pared by 0 bases and J by 0 bases, with 5 bases between.

This chain joins TRBV5-6 and TRBJ1-1; the match to TRBD1 covers 9 bases. The length of the CDR3 is 15 residues. After removal of 0 bases from V and 1 base from J, the junction contained 1 base not matched to a gene. Germline CDR1 SGHDT, CDR2 YYEEEE. In DNA form, the CDR3 reads TGTGCCAGCAGCTTGGGGGACAGGGAGAACACTGAAGCTTTCTTT. This codes for CASSLGDRENTEAFF.

V usage is TRBV30 and J usage is TRBJ1-6, with D possibly matching TRBD1 (6 bases). The CDR3 spans 15 residues. Deletions cut 4 bases from V and 3 bases from J, with 13 bases between. Germline CDR1 reads GTSNPN; CDR2 reads SVGIG (reference sequence). Written as DNA, the CDR3 is TGTGCCTGGACTGTGGGAGGGGGCTATAATTCACCCCTCCACTTT. Translated: CAWTVGGGYNSPLHF.

This chain joins TRBV2 and TRBJ2-7; 8 nucleotides align to TRBD2. V shed 1 base and J 6 bases; nucleotides not matched to a gene: 8. This CDR3 comprises 15 residues. From germline, CDR1 is SNHLY and CDR2 FYNNEI. The CDR3: CASSEDAGGPSEQYF. In DNA form, the CDR3 reads TGTGCCAGCAGTGAAGATGCGGGGGGTCCCTCCGAGCAGTACTTC.

The chain links TRBV6-6 to TRBJ1-2, with 10 bases identical to TRBD1. CDR3 length: 12 amino acids. Germline V gene data show CDR1 as MNHNY and CDR2 as SVGAGI (reference sequence). V shed 6 bases, J shed 8 bases, and the junction held 3 bases outside the gene matches. The CDR3 DNA is TGTGCCAGCAGCGGGACAGGGGTCGGCTACACCTTC. Translation: CASSGTGVGYTF.

Only one count was recorded for this clone. The chain joins TRBV5-6 to TRBJ2-1; the D is unclear. CDR3 length equals 16 residues. Germline CDR1 SGHDT, CDR2 YYEEEE. The V gene lost 4 bases and the J gene lost 0 bases, with 14 bases spanning the gap. The CDR3 sequence is CASSLYGASSYNEQFF. CDR3 in DNA: TGTGCCAGCAGCCTATACGGTGCCAGCTCCTACAATGAGCAGTTCTTC. Full variable domain (rest looked up from reference TRBV5-6 and TRBJ2-1): DAGVTQSPTHLIKTRGQQVTLRCSPKSGHDTVSWYQQALGQGPQFIFQYYEEEERQRGNFPDRFSGHQFPNYSSELNVNALLLGDSALYLCASSLYGASSYNEQFFGPGTRLTVL.

The J gene is TRBJ1-1, the V gene TRBV5-1; 8 bases agree with TRBD1. From germline, CDR1 is SGHRS and CDR2 YFSETQ. V lost 4 bases to trimming and J lost 4 bases; unmatched junction nucleotides: 6. The CDR3 loop spans 14 amino acids. The CDR3 region is CASSIGQGTTEAFF. The CDR3 DNA reads TGCGCCAGCAGCATCGGACAGGGAACCACTGAAGCTTTCTTT.

This clone was picked up one time. CDR3 nucleotides: TGTGCCAGCAGGGGGTTTGCCTACGAGCAGTACTTC. This translates into CASRGFAYEQYF. This sequence joins TRBV7-2 and TRBJ2-7; D gene unclear. Trimming removed 6 bases at V and 2 bases at J, with 8 bases between. Germline V gene lookup returns CDR1 SGHTA and CDR2 FQGNSA. The CDR3 extends over 12 amino acids.

The J gene is TRBJ1-5, the V gene TRBV28; the match to TRBD1 covers 12 bases. CDR3 length: 13 amino acids. The J segment lost 7 bases and the V segment lost 6 bases, leaving 1 base of the junction unmatched. Germline-derived CDR1 and CDR2 are MDHEN and SYDVKM. The CDR3 protein is CASRGQGAQPQHF. The CDR3 nucleotides are TGTGCCAGCAGGGGACAGGGGGCACAGCCCCAGCATTTT.

The chain links TRBV7-9 to TRBJ2-7, with 10 bases fitting TRBD1. This CDR3 spans 15 amino acids. The V gene's germline CDR1 is SEHNR and CDR2 FQNEAQ (reference sequence). V shed 0 bases, J shed 4 bases, and the junction held 3 bases outside the gene matches. CDR3: CASSLAGDRGYEQYF. CDR3 DNA: TGTGCCAGCAGCTTAGCCGGGGACAGGGGTTACGAGCAGTACTTC.

The rearrangement uses TRBV7-2 and TRBJ1-3, with TRBD1 matching over 9 bases. Trimming at V came to 1 base and at J to 2 bases, leaving 9 bases not matched to a gene. The CDR3 consists of 18 residues. Germline V gene sequence: CDR1 SGHTA, CDR2 FQGNSA. The CDR3 reads CASSLGLGGTGPGNTIYF. The DNA of the CDR3 is TGTGCCAGCAGCTTAGGATTGGGGGGGACAGGGCCTGGAAACACCATATATTTT.